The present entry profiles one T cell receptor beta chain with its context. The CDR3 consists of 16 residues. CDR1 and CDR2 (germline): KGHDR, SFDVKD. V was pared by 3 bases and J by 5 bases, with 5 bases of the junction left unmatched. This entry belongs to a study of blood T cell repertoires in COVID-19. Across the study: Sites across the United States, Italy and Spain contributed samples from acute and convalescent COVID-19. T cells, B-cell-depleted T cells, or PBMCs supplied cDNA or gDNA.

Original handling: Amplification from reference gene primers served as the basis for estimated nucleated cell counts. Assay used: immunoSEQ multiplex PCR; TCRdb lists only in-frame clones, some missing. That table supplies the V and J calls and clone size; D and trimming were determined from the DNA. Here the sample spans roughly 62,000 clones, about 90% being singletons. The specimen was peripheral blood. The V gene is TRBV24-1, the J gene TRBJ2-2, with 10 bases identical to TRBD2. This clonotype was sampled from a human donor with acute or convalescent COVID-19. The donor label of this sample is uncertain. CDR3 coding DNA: TGTGCCACCAGTGATGGGCTAGCGGGGGTAACCGGGGAGCTGTTTTTT. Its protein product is CATSDGLAGVTGELFF.